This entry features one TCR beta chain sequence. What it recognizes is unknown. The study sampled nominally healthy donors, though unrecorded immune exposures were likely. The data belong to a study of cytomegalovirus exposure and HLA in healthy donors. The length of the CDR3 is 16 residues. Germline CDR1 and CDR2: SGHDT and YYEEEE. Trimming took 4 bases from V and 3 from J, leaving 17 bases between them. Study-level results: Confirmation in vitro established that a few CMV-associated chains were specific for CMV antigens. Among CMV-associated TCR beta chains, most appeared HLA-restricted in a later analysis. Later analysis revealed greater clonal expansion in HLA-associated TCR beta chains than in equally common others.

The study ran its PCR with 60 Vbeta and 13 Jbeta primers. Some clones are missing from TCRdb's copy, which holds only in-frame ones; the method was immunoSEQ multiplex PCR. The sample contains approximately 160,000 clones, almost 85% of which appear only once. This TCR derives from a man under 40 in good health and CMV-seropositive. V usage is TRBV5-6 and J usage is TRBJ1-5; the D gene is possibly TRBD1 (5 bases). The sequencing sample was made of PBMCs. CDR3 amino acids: CASSPRPGYFNQPQHF. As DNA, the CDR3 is TGTGCCAGCAGCCCTAGGCCAGGGTATTTCAATCAGCCCCAGCATTTT.